In its sample, the clone carrying this T cell receptor beta chain was seen a few times. The antigen remains unidentified. These data originate in a study of cytomegalovirus exposure and HLA in healthy donors. Points from the study as a whole: Highly shared sequence variants in one cluster were likely a sequencing artifact. In a later analysis, across HLA loci, associated TCR counts were highest for DRB1, lowest for HLA-C. Exclusion as indistinguishable affected some V segments, including TRBV6-2 and TRBV6-3.

In the PCR, 60 Vbeta and 13 Jbeta primers were used. The assay was immunoSEQ multiplex PCR, and TCRdb's table has in-frame clones only and misses some. The data show 120,000 or so clones, 79% seen once. Trimming left V 6 bases short and J 3 bases short, with 9 bases between. Per the germline V gene, CDR1 is DFQATT and CDR2 is SNEGSKA (reference sequence). This CDR3 has 11 residues. The gene calls are TRBV20-1 and TRBJ2-7, with D uncertain. Sequences were obtained from PBMCs. This clonotype originated in a man aged 18 to 35 in good health and CMV-seronegative. The CDR3 nucleotides are TGCAGTGCCAACTACCTCTACGAGCAGTACTTC. Encoded protein: CSANYLYEQYF.